These 24 T cell receptor beta chains came from one sample sequenced in a study of cytomegalovirus exposure and HLA in healthy donors. Use of 60 Vbeta and 13 Jbeta primers characterized the PCR. Data came from immunoSEQ multiplex PCR; TCRdb stores just in-frame clones and leaves some out. The table has 90,000 to 140,000 clones, about 80% seen once. Sequencing was performed on PBMCs. These receptors were collected from a young man in good health and CMV-seronegative.

The rearrangement joins TRBV14 to TRBJ1-1; TRBD1 might be the D (5 bases). The CDR3 is 15 amino acids. Germline V lookup: CDR1 SGHDN, CDR2 FVKESK. Trimming left V 4 bases short and J 4 bases short, with 16 bases between. The CDR3: CASSPTQGSGTEAFF. For the CDR3, the DNA is TGTGCCAGCAGCCCTACCCAGGGTAGTGGCACTGAAGCTTTCTTT.

To note about this clone: At the DNA level, this CDR3 is encoded by other sequences in the same sample as well. V gene TRBV19 combines with J gene TRBJ2-5; 7 bases fit TRBD1. The V gene's germline CDR1 is LNHDA and CDR2 SQIVND (reference sequence). The CDR3 contains 14 residues. Trimming cost V 3 bases and J 2 bases; bases outside gene matches: 3. CDR3 coding DNA: TGTGCCAGTAGTATCGGGACAGTACAAGAGACCCAGTACTTC. The encoded protein is CASSIGTVQETQYF.

The chain recombines TRBV6-6 with TRBJ2-1, with D possibly TRBD1 on 7 matching bases. Germline CDR1 MNHNY, CDR2 SVGAGI (reference sequence). The CDR3 has 14 residues. Trimming shortened V by 10 bases and J by 0 bases, and 13 bases separated the two germline ends. The CDR3 nucleotides are TGTGCCACCCTCAGGGGGGTCTCCTACAATGAGCAGTTCTTC. It is translated as CATLRGVSYNEQFF.

The gene calls are TRBV6-6 and TRBJ2-4; D might be TRBD2 (6 bases). Germline V gives CDR1 MNHNY, CDR2 SVGAGI (reference sequence). The CDR3 is 14 amino acids. The V gene lost 7 bases and the J gene lost 9 bases, with 19 bases spanning the gap. CDR3 protein: CASTAGGDETIQYF. The CDR3, as DNA: TGTGCCAGCACCGCGGGCGGGGACGAAACCATTCAGTACTTC.

A few counts support this clone. V gene TRBV9 combines with J gene TRBJ1-2; D gene unclear. Trimming shortened V by 0 bases and J by 1 base, and 10 bases separated the two germline ends. The CDR3 is 15 amino acids. Germline V gene sequence: CDR1 SGDLS, CDR2 YYNGEE. CDR3 sequence: CASSVGGGINYGYTF. CDR3 DNA: TGTGCCAGCAGCGTAGGAGGCGGGATTAACTATGGCTACACCTTC.

The rearrangement joins TRBV2 to TRBJ2-5; 13 bases fit TRBD2. J was trimmed by 3 bases and V by 4 bases; bases with no gene match: 2. CDR3 length: 15 residues. CDR1 and CDR2 from the germline V gene are SNHLY and FYNNEI. The CDR3 reads CASSGLAGGEETQYF. CDR3 nucleotide sequence: TGTGCCAGCAGTGGACTAGCGGGGGGTGAAGAGACCCAGTACTTC.

The chain combines TRBV7-2 with TRBJ2-2; 7 bases are shared with TRBD2. V lost 3 bases to trimming and J lost 7 bases; unmatched junction nucleotides: 8. The germline CDR1 and CDR2 sequences are SGHTA and FQGNSA. The CDR3 runs 15 residues. The CDR3 protein is CASSFGGGRVGELFF. The CDR3 nucleotides are TGTGCCAGCAGCTTTGGGGGAGGGCGAGTCGGGGAGCTGTTTTTT.

V is TRBV9 and J is TRBJ2-3, with D maybe TRBD1 (5 bases). V was shortened by 0 bases and J by 2 bases, with 13 bases between the two germline ends. The CDR3 extends over 16 amino acids. The germline gives CDR1 SGDLS, CDR2 YYNGEE. CDR3 nucleotides: TGTGCCAGCAGCGTAGGAGGACAACCCAACACAGATACGCAGTATTTT. Encoded protein: CASSVGGQPNTDTQYF.

The CDR3: CASSLDLDTQYF. The CDR3 DNA sequence: TGCGCCAGCAGCTTAGACTTAGATACGCAGTATTTT. The chain carries TRBV5-1 and TRBJ2-3, with unresolved D. Trimming took 2 bases from V and 5 from J, leaving 6 bases between them. This CDR3 has 12 residues. Germline V gives CDR1 SGHRS, CDR2 YFSETQ.

In its sample, this clone was seen a few times. The chain employs TRBV4-3 and TRBJ1-5; 11 nucleotides align to TRBD1. This CDR3 is 16 amino acids long. V shed 0 bases, J shed 3 bases, and the junction held 1 base outside the gene matches. Germline lookup yields CDR1 LGHNA and CDR2 YSLEER. DNA of the CDR3: TGCGCCAGCAGCCAAGAGGGACAGGGGGACAATCAGCCCCAGCATTTT. Protein product: CASSQEGQGDNQPQHF.

The V gene is TRBV10-3, the J gene TRBJ1-2, with no clear D. V was trimmed by 2 bases and J by 6 bases, leaving 10 bases between them. Germline lookup yields CDR1 ENHRY and CDR2 SYGVKD. The CDR3 is 13 residues long. The CDR3, as DNA: TGTGCCATCAGTGAGATGGGCCCGGATGGCTACACCTTC. Residues: CAISEMGPDGYTF.

This clone was detected only once. The chain has TRBV7-6 and TRBJ2-5, with 10 positions matching TRBD1. With V trimmed by 10 bases and J by 2 bases, 10 bases remained unmatched. This CDR3 has 15 residues. Germline V lookup: CDR1 SGHVS, CDR2 FNYEAQ. Written as DNA, the CDR3 is TGTGCCATAACCTCGGACAGGGGGATTCAAGAGACCCAGTACTTC. Protein sequence: CAITSDRGIQETQYF.

V is TRBV28 and J is TRBJ2-2; TRBD2 might be the D (5 bases). V lost 3 bases to trimming and J lost 0 bases, with 11 bases between them. CDR1 is MDHEN, CDR2 SYDVKM, per germline. This CDR3 is built from 16 residues. The CDR3 region has the DNA TGTGCCAGCAGTTTTAGTAGCGAAACGAACACCGGGGAGCTGTTTTTT. Translating it yields CASSFSSETNTGELFF.

The chain joins TRBV9 to TRBJ2-1; perhaps TRBD1 as D (6 bases). V lost 1 base and J 12 bases, leaving 17 bases between the germline ends. This CDR3 has 14 residues. Germline CDR1 is SGDLS and CDR2 is YYNGEE. Here the CDR3 DNA reads TGTGCCAGCAGCGTAAGGGGGACACACGATGGGCAGTTCTTC. Its translation: CASSVRGTHDGQFF.

This chain uses TRBV6-5 with TRBJ2-2; no definite D call. V was shortened by 6 bases and J by 0 bases, with 8 bases between the two germline ends. Germline CDR1 and CDR2: MNHEY and SVGAGI. The CDR3 covers 14 residues. CDR3 sequence: CASSVQSNTGELFF. Here the CDR3 DNA reads TGTGCCAGCAGCGTTCAGTCGAACACCGGGGAGCTGTTTTTT.

The chain recombines TRBV5-8 with TRBJ2-3, with D possibly matching TRBD1 (6 bases). The CDR3 is 18 amino acids. Looked up from germline, CDR1 is SGHTS and CDR2 is YDEGEE. Trimming took 4 bases from V and 1 from J, leaving 22 bases between them. The CDR3 DNA sequence: TGTGCCAGCAGCCCACAGGGATCGAGCCGAGGGGGCACAGATACGCAGTATTTT. Translation: CASSPQGSSRGGTDTQYF.

This chain joins TRBV7-2 and TRBJ1-3; D may be TRBD1 (5 bases). V was shortened by 1 base and J by 0 bases, with 7 bases between the two germline ends. Germline V gene data show CDR1 as SGHTA and CDR2 as FQGNSA. The length of the CDR3 is 15 residues. CDR3 residues: CASSLGQYSGNTIYF. The CDR3 region has the DNA TGTGCCAGCAGCTTAGGACAGTACTCTGGAAACACCATATATTTT.

The V gene is TRBV19, the J gene TRBJ2-7, with D maybe TRBD1 (6 bases). The CDR3 has 17 residues. From germline, CDR1 is LNHDA and CDR2 SQIVND (reference sequence). With 0 bases removed from V and 5 bases from J, the gap between germline ends came to 20 bases. This CDR3 is CASSIDLGAGSRNEQYF. The CDR3 DNA reads TGTGCCAGTAGTATAGATCTGGGGGCAGGGTCAAGAAACGAGCAGTACTTC.

This clone has only a few counts. The chain has TRBV2 and TRBJ2-2; TRBD1 matches 9 bases. J gave up 3 bases and V 6 bases, and 2 bases lay outside the gene matches. CDR3 length: 14 residues. Germline V CDR1 and CDR2: SNHLY, FYNNEI. CDR3: CASRGQGDTGELFF. Written as DNA, the CDR3 is TGTGCCAGCAGGGGACAGGGAGACACCGGGGAGCTGTTTTTT.

This clone was picked up one time. The V gene is TRBV9, the J gene TRBJ2-1, with D tentatively TRBD2 (6 bases). Per germline, CDR1 SGDLS and CDR2 YYNGEE. This CDR3 comprises 15 residues. V lost 0 bases, J lost 4 bases, and 11 bases lay in between. The CDR3 DNA reads TGTGCCAGCAGCGTAGGGGCTAGCGAGTACAATGAGCAGTTCTTC. Translation: CASSVGASEYNEQFF.

The chain has TRBV29-1 and TRBJ1-1; 7 positions agree with TRBD1. CDR1 and CDR2 from the germline V gene are SQVTM and ANQGSEA. The length of the CDR3 is 11 residues. Germline trimming cut 3 bases from V and 7 bases from J; bases unmatched to any gene: 2. The CDR3 DNA sequence: TGCAGCGTTGACAGGGGGTATGAAGCTTTCTTT. It codes for CSVDRGYEAFF.

V and J are TRBV4-1 and TRBJ2-4, with D perhaps TRBD2 (5 bases). The germline V gene has CDR1 MGHRA and CDR2 YSYEKL. CDR3 length: 16 residues. V was trimmed by 3 bases and J by 2 bases, leaving 14 bases between them. The CDR3 DNA reads as TGCGCCAGCAGCCAGGGGAGCGCAGGAACCAAAAACATTCAGTACTTC. As protein: CASSQGSAGTKNIQYF.

In nucleotides, the CDR3 is TGTGCCAGCTCACCAAATAACAGGGGTAATCAGCCCCAGCATTTT. Translating gives CASSPNNRGNQPQHF. The chain links TRBV18 to TRBJ1-5; 7 bases align to TRBD1. The ends lost 2 bases at V and 4 bases at J; junction bases unmatched: 5. CDR3 length: 15 amino acids. Germline assignment: CDR1 KGHSH and CDR2 LQKENI.

A single count supports this clone. J is TRBJ2-5 and V is TRBV5-1, with TRBD2 as a possible D gene (6 bases). The J call may be mistaken, given a closer DNA end match to TRBJ2-7. The CDR3 consists of 12 residues. Germline values: CDR1 SGHRS, CDR2 YFSETQ. The CDR3 protein is CASRRETYEQYF. CDR3 coding DNA: TGCGCCAGCAGGCGGGAAACCTACGAGCAGTACTTC.